The 22 T cell receptor beta chains presented below share a single source sample, sequenced in a study of blood T cell repertoires in COVID-19. The repertoire was sequenced with immunoSEQ multiplex PCR; TCRdb's copy has only in-frame clones and lacks some. The sample has some 170,000 clones; around 81% are singletons. Sequences were obtained from peripheral blood. These receptor sequences come from a man between 60 and 75 years old with active or convalescent COVID-19.

The genes are TRBV6-5 and TRBJ2-7; 9 bases line up with TRBD1. Germline V gene data show CDR1 as MNHEY and CDR2 as SVGAGI. Trimming took 8 bases from V and 5 from J; bases not matched to a gene: 4. CDR3 size: 12 residues. This chain's CDR3 is CASGQGSDEQYF. The CDR3 coding sequence is TGTGCCAGCGGACAGGGGTCCGACGAGCAGTACTTC.

The V gene is TRBV5-1, the J gene TRBJ1-2; TRBD1 matches 8 bases. This CDR3 region has 16 residues. Germline V CDR1 and CDR2: SGHRS, YFSETQ. J gave up 0 bases and V 0 bases, and 4 bases lay outside the gene matches. The CDR3 bases are TGCGCCAGCAGCTTGGGCGGACAGGGCCCTAACTATGGCTACACCTTC. Amino acids: CASSLGGQGPNYGYTF.

The V gene is TRBV7-8, the J gene TRBJ1-3; 8 nucleotides align to TRBD1. Germline V gene data show CDR1 as SGHVS and CDR2 as FQNEAQ. The trim removed 1 base at V and 0 bases at J, leaving 5 bases unmatched. The CDR3 is made up of 17 amino acids. As DNA, the CDR3 is TGTGCCAGCAGCTTAGGGGTTGGACAGGGCTCTGGAAACACCATATATTTT. It specifies CASSLGVGQGSGNTIYF.

V and J are TRBV10-2 and TRBJ1-1; perhaps TRBD1 as D (6 bases). The CDR3 contains 14 residues. In germline, CDR1 is WSHSY, CDR2 SAAADI. Trimming took off 7 bases at V and 3 bases at J, with 15 bases between the two ends. CDR3 region: CASTLDSDYTEAFF. Written as DNA, the CDR3 is TGCGCCAGCACTTTGGACAGTGATTACACTGAAGCTTTCTTT.

The chain recombines TRBV5-1 with TRBJ1-1, with TRBD1 as a possible D gene (5 bases). CDR3 length: 15 amino acids. Trimming shortened V by 0 bases and J by 0 bases, and 9 bases separated the two germline ends. Germline assignment: CDR1 SGHRS and CDR2 YFSETQ. This CDR3 reads CASSLGIGVNTEAFF. The CDR3 DNA sequence: TGCGCCAGCAGCTTGGGTATAGGGGTGAACACTGAAGCTTTCTTT. The entire variable domain, with the rest obtained from reference TRBV5-1 and TRBJ1-1, is as follows: KAGVTQTPRYLIKTRGQQVTLSCSPISGHRSVSWYQQTPGQGLQFLFEYFSETQRNKGNFPGRFSGRQFSNSRSEMNVSTLELGDSALYLCASSLGIGVNTEAFFGQGTRLTVV.

The rearrangement uses TRBV19 and TRBJ2-3; TRBD1 might be the D (5 bases). Germline V CDR1 and CDR2: LNHDA, SQIVND (reference sequence). Trimming left V 5 bases short and J 4 bases short, with 13 bases between. The CDR3 length is 14 residues. Here the CDR3 DNA reads TGTGCCAGTAGTTCAGGTCAGGGCGCAGATACGCAGTATTTT. Its protein is CASSSGQGADTQYF.

The rearrangement joins TRBV4-1 to TRBJ2-1, with 9 bases lining up with TRBD1. The CDR3 is 17 amino acids. With V trimmed by 1 base and J by 3 bases, 7 bases remained unmatched. Germline CDR1 MGHRA, CDR2 YSYEKL. The CDR3 sequence is CASSQAPGTGNYNEQFF. The DNA of the CDR3 is TGCGCCAGCAGCCAAGCTCCCGGGACAGGGAACTACAATGAGCAGTTCTTC.

This clone was counted a few times. The rearrangement uses TRBV13 and TRBJ1-6, with 11 positions matching TRBD1. V lost 3 bases and J lost 13; bases outside the gene matches: 11. The CDR3 covers 16 residues. Germline CDR1 PRHDT, CDR2 FYEKMQ (reference sequence). This CDR3 reads CASSLADRGRSVPLHF. CDR3 sequence (DNA): TGTGCCAGCAGCTTGGCGGACAGGGGGCGTTCAGTCCCCCTCCACTTT.

This clone was seen only a few times. The V and J genes are TRBV3-1 (or the pseudogene TRBV3-2) and TRBJ2-4; tentatively, D is TRBD1 (6 bases). The CDR3 spans 18 residues. Trimming took off 1 base at V and 4 bases at J, with 20 bases between the two ends. Germline assignment: CDR1 LGHDT and CDR2 YNNKEL (reference sequence). The CDR3 region is CASSQGDLRGSWKNIQYF. The CDR3 DNA is TGTGCCAGCAGCCAAGGCGATTTGAGGGGGAGTTGGAAAAACATTCAGTACTTC.

In regard to this clone: A junction end diverges from the germline sequence, so it may reflect a read error. This chain links TRBV6-1 with TRBJ2-7; 13 nucleotides line up with TRBD2. The CDR3 spans 16 residues. Germline V lookup: CDR1 MNHNS, CDR2 SASEGT. CDR3 residues: CASREGLAGASYEQYF. The CDR3 coding sequence is TGTGCCAGCAGGGAAGGACTAGCGGGAGCCTCCTACGAGCAGTACTTC.

The chain joins TRBV18 to TRBJ1-2, with 8 positions matching TRBD1. Germline assignment: CDR1 KGHSH and CDR2 LQKENI. The CDR3 is 14 amino acids. The V and J ends lost 2 bases and 8 bases, in that order; junction bases with no gene match: 7. In DNA form, the CDR3 reads TGTGCCAGCTCACCAAAGGCAGGGGGCAAAGGCTACACCTTC. Translated, it gives CASSPKAGGKGYTF.

The chain uses TRBV5-1 and TRBJ2-2, with TRBD2 as a possible D gene (6 bases). V was trimmed by 2 bases and J by 7 bases, leaving 15 bases between them. The CDR3 sequence is 15 residues long. Germline lookup yields CDR1 SGHRS and CDR2 YFSETQ. The CDR3 spells CASSFTGLTGGELFF. The CDR3 nucleotides are TGCGCCAGCAGCTTCACGGGACTCACCGGCGGGGAGCTGTTTTTT.

This clone has only one observation. The chain is built from TRBV28 and TRBJ2-4; D perhaps matches TRBD1 (5 bases). Germline V gene lookup returns CDR1 MDHEN and CDR2 SYDVKM. The CDR3 is 15 residues long. With 3 bases removed from V and 2 bases from J, the gap between germline ends came to 11 bases. The CDR3 reads CASSFVTGSKNIQYF. The CDR3 DNA is TGTGCCAGCAGTTTTGTTACAGGTTCCAAAAACATTCAGTACTTC.

The rearrangement joins TRBV5-4 to TRBJ1-2; D call uncertain. CDR3 size: 16 residues. Looked up from germline, CDR1 is SGHNT and CDR2 is YYREEE (reference sequence). V was shortened by 0 bases and J by 0 bases, with 12 bases between the two germline ends. CDR3 sequence: CASSLGGQVANYGYTF. In nucleotides, the CDR3 is TGTGCCAGCAGCTTGGGAGGGCAGGTCGCTAACTATGGCTACACCTTC.

CDR3 protein: CASSFGDRTYEQYF. Written as DNA, the CDR3 is TGCGCCAGCAGCTTTGGGGACAGGACCTACGAGCAGTACTTC. The chain couples TRBV5-1 to TRBJ2-7, with 8 bases that match TRBD1. V lost 2 bases, J lost 2 bases, and 3 bases stayed unmatched. The CDR3 is 14 residues long. From germline, CDR1 is SGHRS and CDR2 YFSETQ.

The J gene is TRBJ2-3, the V gene TRBV10-3, with TRBD2 matching 10 bases. CDR3 length: 17 residues. V lost 10 bases, J lost 3 bases, and 16 bases stayed unmatched. The V gene's germline CDR1 is ENHRY and CDR2 SYGVKD. CDR3 DNA sequence: TGTGCCACGCTCGGGGGAGCGGGAGGGCCTATGACAGATACGCAGTATTTT. This translates into CATLGGAGGPMTDTQYF.

The sample holds one count of this clone. The CDR3 reads CASRQGAQETQYF. CDR3 DNA: TGTGCCAGTCGTCAGGGGGCCCAAGAGACCCAGTACTTC. The rearrangement joins TRBV7-6 to TRBJ2-5; 8 bases are a match to TRBD1. J was trimmed by 1 base and V by 9 bases; bases with no gene match: 4. This CDR3 has 13 amino acids. The germline CDR1 and CDR2 sequences are SGHVS and FNYEAQ.

The CDR3 DNA is TGCGCCAGCAGCCCACAGGGCGCCAATCAGCCCCAGCATTTT. Amino acids: CASSPQGANQPQHF. The rearrangement uses TRBV4-1 and TRBJ1-5; D might be TRBD1 (6 bases). This CDR3 comprises 14 residues. Trimming cost V 4 bases and J 3 bases, with 10 bases left between them. Germline V gene lookup returns CDR1 MGHRA and CDR2 YSYEKL.

This clone has a handful of counts. The chain links TRBV14 to TRBJ2-5; TRBD1 matches 9 bases. V lost 0 bases, J lost 4 bases, and 6 bases stayed unmatched. Germline CDR1 and CDR2: SGHDN and FVKESK. The CDR3 length is 16 residues. CDR3 nucleotide sequence: TGTGCCAGCAGCCAAGAAGGGACAGGGATTGCAGAGACCCAGTACTTC. Amino acid sequence: CASSQEGTGIAETQYF. Full variable domain (missing parts from reference TRBV14 and TRBJ2-5): EAGVTQFPSHSVIEKGQTVTLRCDPISGHDNLYWYRRVMGKEIKFLLHFVKESKQDESGMPNNRFLAERTGGTYSTLKVQPAELEDSGVYFCASSQEGTGIAETQYFGPGTRLLVL.

The CDR3 reads CASSLDSYGYTF. The CDR3 nucleotides read TGTGCCAGCAGCTTGGACAGCTATGGCTACACCTTC. The rearrangement joins TRBV5-4 to TRBJ1-2; D ambiguous. Trimming stripped 0 bases from V and 4 bases from J, with 4 bases between. Germline V CDR1 and CDR2: SGHNT, YYREEE (reference sequence). The CDR3 has 12 residues.

The gene calls are TRBV28 and TRBJ1-4; 7 positions match TRBD1. Germline trimming cut 6 bases from V and 10 bases from J; bases unmatched to any gene: 14. CDR1 MDHEN and CDR2 SYDVKM come from the germline V gene. The CDR3 extends over 15 amino acids. The CDR3, as DNA: TGTGCCAGCAGCCAAGGCGACAGGGCCGATGGAAAACTGTTTTTT. This translates into CASSQGDRADGKLFF.

The chain joins TRBV9 to TRBJ2-5; 8 positions match TRBD2. Germline-derived CDR1 and CDR2 are SGDLS and YYNGEE. The CDR3 runs 17 residues. The ends lost 0 bases at V and 5 bases at J; junction bases unmatched: 12. The CDR3 region is CASSVEVGSGGWETQYF. In DNA, the CDR3 is TGTGCCAGCAGCGTAGAAGTGGGGAGCGGGGGCTGGGAGACCCAGTACTTC.